This record looks at one T cell receptor (beta chain) sequence and its context. The investigators amplified TCR beta CDR3 regions from RNA transcripts. With the HTBI primer set, the TCR CDR3 went through a first round of RT-PCR. In TCRdb, the multiplex PCR reads were re-called with MiXCR into one record per CDR3 protein. The sample holds fewer than 450,000 distinct CDR3 sequences, 18% seen once. CDR1 DFQATT and CDR2 SNEGSKA come from the germline V gene (reference sequence). V lost 3 bases to trimming and J lost 8 bases; unmatched junction nucleotides: 12. The CDR3 is made up of 14 amino acids. This sample is drawn from a study of T cells in Graves' hyperthyroidism and ophthalmopathy.

Sequencing was done on a sample of blood. V gene TRBV20-1 combines with J gene TRBJ1-2, with 7 bases lining up with TRBD1. The TCR sequence derives from a man aged 18 to 29 with Graves' ophthalmopathy. In DNA form, the CDR3 reads TGCAGTGCTAGCGACAGGGCGGCCGAGTGGGGCTACACCTTC. Residues: CSASDRAAEWGYTF.